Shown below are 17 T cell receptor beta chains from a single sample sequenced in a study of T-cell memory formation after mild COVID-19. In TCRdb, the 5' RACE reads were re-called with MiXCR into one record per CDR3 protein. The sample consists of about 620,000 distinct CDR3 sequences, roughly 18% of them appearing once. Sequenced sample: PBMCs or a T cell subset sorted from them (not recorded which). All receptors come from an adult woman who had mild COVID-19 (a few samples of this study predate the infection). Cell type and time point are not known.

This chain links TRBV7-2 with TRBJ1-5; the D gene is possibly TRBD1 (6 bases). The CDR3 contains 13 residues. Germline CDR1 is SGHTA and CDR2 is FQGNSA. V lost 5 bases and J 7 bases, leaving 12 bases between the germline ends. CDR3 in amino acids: CASSPRRGQPQHF. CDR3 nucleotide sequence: TGTGCCAGCAGCCCCCGCAGGGGACAGCCCCAGCATTTT.

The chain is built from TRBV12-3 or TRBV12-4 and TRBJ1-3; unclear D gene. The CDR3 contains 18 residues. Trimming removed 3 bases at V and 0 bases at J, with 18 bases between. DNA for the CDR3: TGTGCCAGCAGTTTTCCCCCTTCCAGACGGTACTCTGGAAACACCATATATTTT. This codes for CASSFPPSRRYSGNTIYF.

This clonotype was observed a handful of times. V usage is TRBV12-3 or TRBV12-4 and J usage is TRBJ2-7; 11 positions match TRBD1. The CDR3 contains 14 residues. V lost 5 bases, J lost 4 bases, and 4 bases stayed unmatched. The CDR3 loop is CASSRGQGGYEQYF. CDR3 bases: TGTGCCAGCAGTAGGGGACAGGGGGGATACGAGCAGTACTTC.

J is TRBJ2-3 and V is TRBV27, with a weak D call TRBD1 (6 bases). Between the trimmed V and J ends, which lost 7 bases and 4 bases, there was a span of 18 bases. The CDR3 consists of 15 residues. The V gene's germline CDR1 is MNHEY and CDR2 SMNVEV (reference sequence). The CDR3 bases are TGTGCCAGCACTCCGATGATGGGGGCGGCAGATACGCAGTATTTT. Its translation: CASTPMMGAADTQYF.

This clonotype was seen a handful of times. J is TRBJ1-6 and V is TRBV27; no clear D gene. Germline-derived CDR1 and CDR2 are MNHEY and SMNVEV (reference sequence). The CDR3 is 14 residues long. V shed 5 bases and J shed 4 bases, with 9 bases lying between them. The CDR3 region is CASSDTSYNSPLHF. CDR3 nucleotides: TGTGCCAGCAGTGACACTTCTTATAATTCACCCCTCCACTTT.

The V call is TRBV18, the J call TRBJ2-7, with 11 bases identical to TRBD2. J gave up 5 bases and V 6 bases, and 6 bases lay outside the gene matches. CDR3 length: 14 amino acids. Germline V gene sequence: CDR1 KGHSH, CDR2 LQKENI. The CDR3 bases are TGTGCCAGCTCTTTTTCGACTAGCGGGGACGAGCAGTACTTC. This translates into CASSFSTSGDEQYF.

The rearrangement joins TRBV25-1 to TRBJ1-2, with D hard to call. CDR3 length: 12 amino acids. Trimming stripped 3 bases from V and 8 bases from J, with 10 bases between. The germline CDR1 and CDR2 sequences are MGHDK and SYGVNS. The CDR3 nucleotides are TGTGCCAGCAGTGAGCCCGCTTGGGGCTACACCTTC. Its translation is CASSEPAWGYTF.

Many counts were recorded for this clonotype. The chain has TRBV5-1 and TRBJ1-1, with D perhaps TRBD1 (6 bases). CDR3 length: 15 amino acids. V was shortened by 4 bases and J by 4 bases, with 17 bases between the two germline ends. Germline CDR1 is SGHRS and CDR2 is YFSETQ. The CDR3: CASSTQTGRSTEAFF. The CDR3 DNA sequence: TGCGCCAGCAGCACCCAGACAGGACGATCCACTGAAGCTTTCTTT.

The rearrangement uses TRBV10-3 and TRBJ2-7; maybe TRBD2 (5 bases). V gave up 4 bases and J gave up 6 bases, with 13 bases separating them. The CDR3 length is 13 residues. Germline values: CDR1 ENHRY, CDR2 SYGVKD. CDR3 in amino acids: CAISGVSGIEQYF. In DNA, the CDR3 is TGTGCCATCAGTGGGGTATCGGGGATCGAGCAGTACTTC.

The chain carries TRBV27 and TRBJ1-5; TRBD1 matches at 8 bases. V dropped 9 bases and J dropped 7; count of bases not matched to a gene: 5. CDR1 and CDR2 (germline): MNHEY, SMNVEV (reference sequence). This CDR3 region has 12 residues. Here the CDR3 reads CASGRGPQPQHF. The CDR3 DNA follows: TGTGCCAGTGGCAGGGGGCCACAGCCCCAGCATTTT.

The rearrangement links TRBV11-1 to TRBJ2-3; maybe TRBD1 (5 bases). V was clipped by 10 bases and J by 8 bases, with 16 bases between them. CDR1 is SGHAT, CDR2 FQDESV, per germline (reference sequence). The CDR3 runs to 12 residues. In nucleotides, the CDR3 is TGTGCCACCAGGGTCGGTTTTGGTACGCAGTATTTT. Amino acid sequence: CATRVGFGTQYF.

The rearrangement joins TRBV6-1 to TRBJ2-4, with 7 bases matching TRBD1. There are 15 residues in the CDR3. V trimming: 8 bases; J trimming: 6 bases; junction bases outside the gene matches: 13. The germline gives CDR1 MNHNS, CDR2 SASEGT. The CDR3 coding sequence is TGTGCCAGCGGAAAGGGGGCCGCCCTCGGAAACATTCAGTACTTC. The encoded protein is CASGKGAALGNIQYF.

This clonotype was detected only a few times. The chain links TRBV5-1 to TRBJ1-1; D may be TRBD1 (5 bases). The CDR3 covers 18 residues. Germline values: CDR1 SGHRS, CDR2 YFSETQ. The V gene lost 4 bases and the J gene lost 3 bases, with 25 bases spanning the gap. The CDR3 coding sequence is TGCGCCAGCAGCCCCCACAGGTCGATTCTGATCCCAGACACTGAAGCTTTCTTT. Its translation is CASSPHRSILIPDTEAFF.

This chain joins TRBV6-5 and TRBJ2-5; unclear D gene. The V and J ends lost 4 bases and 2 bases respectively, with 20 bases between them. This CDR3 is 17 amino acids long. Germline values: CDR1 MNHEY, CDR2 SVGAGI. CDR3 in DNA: TGTGCCAGCAGTTCCCGAATCCGGCATTGGGTGCAAGAGACCCAGTACTTC. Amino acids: CASSSRIRHWVQETQYF.

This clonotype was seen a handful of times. For the CDR3, the DNA is TGTGCCAGCAGCGTACTAAACACCGGGGAGCTGTTTTTT. This translates into CASSVLNTGELFF. The rearrangement uses TRBV7-9 and TRBJ2-2, with D uncertain. Germline V lookup: CDR1 SEHNR, CDR2 FQNEAQ (reference sequence). This CDR3 comprises 13 residues. V was pared by 5 bases and J by 2 bases, with 6 bases between.

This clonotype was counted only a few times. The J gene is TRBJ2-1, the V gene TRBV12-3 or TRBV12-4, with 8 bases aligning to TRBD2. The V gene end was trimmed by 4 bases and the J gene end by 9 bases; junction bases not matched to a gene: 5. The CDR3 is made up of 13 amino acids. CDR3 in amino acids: CASSSGGAGEQFF. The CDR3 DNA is TGTGCCAGCAGTTCCGGGGGGGCGGGTGAGCAGTTCTTC.

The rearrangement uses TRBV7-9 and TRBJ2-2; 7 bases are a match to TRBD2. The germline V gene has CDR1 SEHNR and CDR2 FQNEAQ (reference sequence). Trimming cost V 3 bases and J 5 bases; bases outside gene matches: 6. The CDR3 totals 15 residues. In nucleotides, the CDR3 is TGTGCCAGCAGCTTCGACGGGAGGCGGACCGGGGAGCTGTTTTTT. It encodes CASSFDGRRTGELFF.